The T cell receptor (beta chain) described here comes from a study of CD8+ T cells in alopecia areata. Study details: Twice a day, 5 to 10 mg of oral tofacitinib was administered to treated patients. Study-wide points: Many expanded lesional clones persisted in scalp and blood during tofacitinib.

Germline CDR1 and CDR2: LNHNV and YYDKDF (reference sequence). Trimming took 3 bases from V and 4 from J, leaving 19 bases between them. This CDR3 has 17 amino acids. Documented treatment: oral pan-JAK inhibitor, 5-10 mg twice daily. Alopecia areata patients gave lesional scalp punch biopsies and peripheral blood samples. In regard to this clone: The antigen remains undetermined.

RNA was extracted and reverse transcribed into cDNA as the sequencing template. Clones were sequenced by immunoSEQ multiplex PCR, and TCRdb holds only the in-frame ones, with some missing. The table lists around 290,000 clones, about three fifths of them singletons. The receptor was isolated from a human donor with alopecia areata. This chain connects TRBV15 to TRBJ1-5; no definite D call. The sequencing here drew on CD4+ T cells sorted from blood, taken at week 24, from a patient treated with tofacitinib. The CDR3 DNA reads TGTGCCACCAGCAGCTCCCCTGTCTCGGGCAGGAATCAGCCCCAGCATTTT. Protein: CATSSSPVSGRNQPQHF.